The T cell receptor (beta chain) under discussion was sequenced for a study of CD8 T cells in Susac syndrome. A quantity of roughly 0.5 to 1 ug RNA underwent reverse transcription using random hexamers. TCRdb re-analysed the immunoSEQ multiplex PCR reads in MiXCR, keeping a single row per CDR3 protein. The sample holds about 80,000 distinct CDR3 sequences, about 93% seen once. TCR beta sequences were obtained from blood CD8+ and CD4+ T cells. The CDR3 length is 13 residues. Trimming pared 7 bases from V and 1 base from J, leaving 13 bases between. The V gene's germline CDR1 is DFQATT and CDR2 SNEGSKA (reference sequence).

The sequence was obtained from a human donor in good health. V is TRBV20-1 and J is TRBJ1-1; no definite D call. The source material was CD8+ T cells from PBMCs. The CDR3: CSGEDGENTEAFF. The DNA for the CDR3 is TGCAGTGGAGAAGACGGAGAGAACACTGAAGCTTTCTTT.